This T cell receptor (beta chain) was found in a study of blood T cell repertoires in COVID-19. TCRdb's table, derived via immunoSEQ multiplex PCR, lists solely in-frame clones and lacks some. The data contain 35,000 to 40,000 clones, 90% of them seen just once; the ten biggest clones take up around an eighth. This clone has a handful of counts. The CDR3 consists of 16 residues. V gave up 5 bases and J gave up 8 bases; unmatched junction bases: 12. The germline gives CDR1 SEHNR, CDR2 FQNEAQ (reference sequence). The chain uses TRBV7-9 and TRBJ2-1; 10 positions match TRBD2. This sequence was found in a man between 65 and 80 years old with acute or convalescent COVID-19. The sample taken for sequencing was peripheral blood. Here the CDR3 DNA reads TGTGCCAGCAGCCCAAGGGAAGCGGGAGGGAAGGATGAGCAGTTCTTC. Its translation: CASSPREAGGKDEQFF.